Listed below are T cell receptor beta chains from one sample, sequenced in a study of beta chain features in type 1 diabetes. Generated by immunoSEQ multiplex PCR, the TCRdb table keeps only in-frame clones and is missing some. Found here are more than 150,000 clones, approximately 9% of them singletons; the top ten hold over 2%. Sequencing was carried out using central memory CD4+ T cells from blood. These receptors all stem from a woman younger than 30 in good health. The CDR3 runs from the conserved cysteine through the conserved F or W. A D gene is named only where the DNA matches it firmly. Clone size, where shown, is once, few, many, or a class for clones that have expanded.

j_gene,abundance,v_gene,d_gene,CDR3nt,CDR3aa
TRBJ1-4,few,TRBV7-9,-,TGTGCCAGCAGCTTCAGGTTGGCGGGTCTTAATGAAAAACTGTTTTTT,CASSFRLAGLNEKLFF
TRBJ2-7,-,TRBV2,TRBD1,TGTGCCAGCAGTGAAGGGGGGACAGGGCGGGAGCAGTACTTC,CASSEGGTGREQYF
TRBJ1-2,-,TRBV18,TRBD1,TGTGCCAGCTCACCGGACAGGGGGCCCTATGGCTACACCTTC,CASSPDRGPYGYTF
TRBJ2-2,few,TRBV5-4,TRBD1,TGTGCCAGCAGCACAAGTGGGACAGGGACCGGGGAGCTGTTTTTT,CASSTSGTGTGELFF
TRBJ2-7,-,TRBV7-2,TRBD2,TGTGCCAGCAGCTTATCCAGCGGGACCTACGAGCAGTACTTC,CASSLSSGTYEQYF
TRBJ2-4,few,TRBV4-1,-,TGCGCCAGCCCCGTGGTTGGGGGGGCCAAAAACATTCAGTACTTC,CASPVVGGAKNIQYF
TRBJ2-3,-,TRBV11-3,-,TGTGCCAGCAGTTCCTTGGCGGGGAGGGGGGATACGCAGTATTTT,CASSSLAGRGDTQYF
TRBJ1-1,-,TRBV5-6,TRBD1,TGTGCCAGCATCCGGGACAGGGGAACTGAAGCTTTCTTT,CASIRDRGTEAFF
TRBJ2-7,-,TRBV30,TRBD2,TGTGCCTGGAGTGTAAGGGGACTAGCGGGAAGGCAAAAGCAGTACTTC,CAWSVRGLAGRQKQYF
TRBJ2-3,few,TRBV2,TRBD1,TGTGCCAGCAGTCCTCCGGGACAGTCAGATACGCAGTATTTT,CASSPPGQSDTQYF
TRBJ1-1,-,TRBV5-1,-,TGCGCCAGCAGCCTCCAGGGGTCTGAAGCTTTCTTT,CASSLQGSEAFF
TRBJ1-1,-,TRBV14,-,TGTGCCAGCAGCCAAGTGGGAAGGCGGGGTCGGACTGAAGCTTTCTTT,CASSQVGRRGRTEAFF
TRBJ1-1,-,TRBV5-1,-,TGCGCCAGCAGCCGGGGGACCCACCGAACTGGGGCTGAAGCTTTCTTT,CASSRGTHRTGAEAFF
TRBJ2-2,-,TRBV18,TRBD2,TGTGCCAGCTCACCACCGGCTAGCGGGAGTCTGACCGGGGAGCTGTTTTTT,CASSPPASGSLTGELFF
TRBJ1-4,-,TRBV7-9,-,TGTGCCAGCAGCTCGCCCTCGACAGGAGCAAATGAAAAACTGTTTTTT,CASSSPSTGANEKLFF
TRBJ1-1,few,TRBV5-1,TRBD1,TGCGCCAGCAGCGCTAGACAGGGTGGAGAGACTGAAGCTTTCTTT,CASSARQGGETEAFF
TRBJ1-2,few,TRBV5-1,TRBD1,TGCGCCAGCAGCGAACGGACAGGGGGCGAGGGTGGCTACACCTTC,CASSERTGGEGGYTF
TRBJ2-7,few,TRBV7-2,TRBD2,TGTGCCAGCAGCCCCCGGACTAGCGAGGACGAGCAGTACTTC,CASSPRTSEDEQYF
TRBJ2-1,-,TRBV6-5,TRBD2,TGTGCCGCGAGGACTAGCGGCTATGAGCAGTTCTTC,CAARTSGYEQFF
TRBJ2-1,few,TRBV30,-,TGTGCCTGGAGTTCACTAAGCTCCTACAATGAGCAGTTCTTC,CAWSSLSSYNEQFF
TRBJ2-7,-,TRBV6-6,-,TGTGCCAGCAGTTACTCTACGGGGGTCGGCTCCTACGAGCAGTACTTC,CASSYSTGVGSYEQYF
TRBJ1-1,-,TRBV30,-,TGTGCCTGGAGTGTGGAGACAGGAGAAGCTTTCTTT,CAWSVETGEAFF
TRBJ1-4,few,TRBV7-9,-,TGTGCCAGCAGCCCCGGCGGCCGCGGGCGAGAAAAACTGTTTTTT,CASSPGGRGREKLFF
TRBJ2-3,-,TRBV11-2,TRBD2,TGTGCCAGCAGCTTATTAAGGCGGGAGAGGACAGATACGCAGTATTTT,CASSLLRRERTDTQYF
TRBJ2-2,-,TRBV5-4,-,TGTGCCAGCAGCTTCGACTCAGTAGGCGGGGAGCTGTTTTTT,CASSFDSVGGELFF
TRBJ2-1,few,TRBV14,-,TGTCCCGACAGCCCAGAGGGGCTGCGAGACGGGCCCACCAATGAGCAGTTCTTC,CPDSPEGLRDGPTNEQFF
TRBJ2-2,few,TRBV2,-,TGTGCCAGCAGTGAAGATATCGGGGAGCTGTTTTTT,CASSEDIGELFF